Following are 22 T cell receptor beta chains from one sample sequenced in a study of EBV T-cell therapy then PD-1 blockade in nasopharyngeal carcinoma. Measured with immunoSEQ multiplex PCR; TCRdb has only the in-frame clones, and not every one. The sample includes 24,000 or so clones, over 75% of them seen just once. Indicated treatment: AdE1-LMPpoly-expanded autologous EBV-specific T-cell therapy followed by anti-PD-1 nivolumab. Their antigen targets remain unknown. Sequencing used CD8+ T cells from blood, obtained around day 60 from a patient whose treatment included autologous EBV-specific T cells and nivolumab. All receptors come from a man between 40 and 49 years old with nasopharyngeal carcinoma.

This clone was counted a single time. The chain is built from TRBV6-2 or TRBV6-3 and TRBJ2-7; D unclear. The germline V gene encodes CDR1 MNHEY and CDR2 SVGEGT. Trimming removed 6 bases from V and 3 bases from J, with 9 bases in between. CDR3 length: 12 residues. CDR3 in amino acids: CASSFLGYEQYF. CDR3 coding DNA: TGTGCCAGCAGCTTCCTGGGCTACGAGCAGTACTTC.

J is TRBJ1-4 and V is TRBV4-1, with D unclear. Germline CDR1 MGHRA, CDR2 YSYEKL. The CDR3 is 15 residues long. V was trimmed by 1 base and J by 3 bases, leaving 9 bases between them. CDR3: CASSQAKAANEKLFF. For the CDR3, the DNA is TGCGCCAGCAGCCAAGCTAAGGCAGCTAATGAAAAACTGTTTTTT.

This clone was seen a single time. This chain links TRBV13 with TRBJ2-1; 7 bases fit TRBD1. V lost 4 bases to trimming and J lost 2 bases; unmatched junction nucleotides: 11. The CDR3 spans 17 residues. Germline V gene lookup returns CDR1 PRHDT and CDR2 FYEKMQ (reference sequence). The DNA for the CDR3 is TGTGCCAGCAGCTCTTCGGGAACAGGGGAGACCTACAATGAGCAGTTCTTC. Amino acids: CASSSSGTGETYNEQFF. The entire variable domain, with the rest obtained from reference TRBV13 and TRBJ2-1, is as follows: AAGVIQSPRHLIKEKRETATLKCYPIPRHDTVYWYQQGPGQDPQFLISFYEKMQSDKGSIPDRFSAQQFSDYHSELNMSSLELGDSALYFCASSSSGTGETYNEQFFGPGTRLTVL.

The DNA for the CDR3 is TGTGCCAGCAGCCCCACAGGGGAAAGGTACGAGCAGTACTTC. Protein: CASSPTGERYEQYF. The genes are TRBV5-5 and TRBJ2-7, with 7 bases fitting TRBD1. Per germline, CDR1 SGHKS and CDR2 YYEKEE (reference sequence). The CDR3 loop spans 14 amino acids. The junction had 8 bases not matched to a gene; V was cut back by 4 bases and J by 4 bases.

CDR3 bases: TGCGCCAGCAGCTCCCAAGATCGAGGTGAGCAGTACTTC. Its translation: CASSSQDRGEQYF. This chain joins TRBV5-1 and TRBJ2-7; D gene unclear. V shed 3 bases and J shed 7 bases, with 14 bases lying between them. Germline assignment: CDR1 SGHRS and CDR2 YFSETQ. This CDR3 region has 13 residues.

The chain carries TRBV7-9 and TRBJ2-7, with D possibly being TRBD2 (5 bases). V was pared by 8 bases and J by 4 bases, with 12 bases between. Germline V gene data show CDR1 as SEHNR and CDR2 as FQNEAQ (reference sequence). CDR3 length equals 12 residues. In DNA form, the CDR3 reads TGTGCCAGCGAATCACGGGGATACGAGCAGTACTTC. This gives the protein CASESRGYEQYF.

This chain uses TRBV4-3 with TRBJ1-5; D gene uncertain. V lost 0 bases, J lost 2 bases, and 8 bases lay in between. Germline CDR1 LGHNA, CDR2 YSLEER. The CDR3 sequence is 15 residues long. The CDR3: CASSQDGEGNQPQHF. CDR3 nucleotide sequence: TGCGCCAGCAGCCAAGATGGGGAGGGCAATCAGCCCCAGCATTTT.

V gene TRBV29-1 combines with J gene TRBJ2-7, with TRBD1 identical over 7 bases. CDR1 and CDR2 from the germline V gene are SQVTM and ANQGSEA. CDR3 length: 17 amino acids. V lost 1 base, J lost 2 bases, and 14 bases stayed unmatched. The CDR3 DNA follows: TGCAGCGTTGAAGGGAGGAAGGTGCCAGGGGGTCCCTACGAGCAGTACTTC. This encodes CSVEGRKVPGGPYEQYF.

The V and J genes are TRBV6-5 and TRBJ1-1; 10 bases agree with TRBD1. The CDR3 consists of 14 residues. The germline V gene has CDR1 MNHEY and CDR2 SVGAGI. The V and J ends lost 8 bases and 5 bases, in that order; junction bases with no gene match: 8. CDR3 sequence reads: CASGMTGGATEAFF. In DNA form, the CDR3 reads TGTGCCAGCGGAATGACAGGGGGCGCGACTGAAGCTTTCTTT.

The CDR3 here is CASSQGNLKPQHF. The DNA for the CDR3 is TGCGCCAGCAGCCAAGGGAATCTCAAGCCCCAGCATTTT. The J gene is TRBJ1-5, the V gene TRBV4-1; no firm D call. The V end was cut by 1 base, the J end by 8 bases, with 9 bases between. Per the germline V gene, CDR1 is MGHRA and CDR2 is YSYEKL. This CDR3 region has 13 residues.

This chain's CDR3 is CASSTLTNTEAFF. In DNA, the CDR3 is TGTGCCAGCAGCACCCTCACGAACACTGAAGCTTTCTTT. The chain recombines TRBV7-9 with TRBJ1-1; no reliable D call. Trimming left V 5 bases short and J 1 base short, with 8 bases between. Looked up from germline, CDR1 is SEHNR and CDR2 is FQNEAQ (reference sequence). The CDR3 runs 13 residues.

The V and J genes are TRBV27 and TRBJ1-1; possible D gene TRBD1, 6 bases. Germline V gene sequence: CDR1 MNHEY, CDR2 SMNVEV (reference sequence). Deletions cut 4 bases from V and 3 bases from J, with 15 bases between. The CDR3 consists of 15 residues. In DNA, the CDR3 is TGTGCCAGCAGTTCCCTCCTAGAGGGGGACACTGAAGCTTTCTTT. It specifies CASSSLLEGDTEAFF.

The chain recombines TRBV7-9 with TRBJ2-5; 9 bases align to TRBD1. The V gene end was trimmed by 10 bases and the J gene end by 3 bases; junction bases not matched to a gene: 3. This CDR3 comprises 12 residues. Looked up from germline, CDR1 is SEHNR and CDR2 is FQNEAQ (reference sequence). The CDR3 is CATRDREETQYF. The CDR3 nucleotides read TGTGCCACCAGGGACAGGGAAGAGACCCAGTACTTC.

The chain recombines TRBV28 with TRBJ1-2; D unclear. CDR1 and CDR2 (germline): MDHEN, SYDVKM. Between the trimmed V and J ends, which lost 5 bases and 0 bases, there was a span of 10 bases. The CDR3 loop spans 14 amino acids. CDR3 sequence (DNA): TGTGCCAGCAGTGACGGACGGACTAACTATGGCTACACCTTC. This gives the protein CASSDGRTNYGYTF.

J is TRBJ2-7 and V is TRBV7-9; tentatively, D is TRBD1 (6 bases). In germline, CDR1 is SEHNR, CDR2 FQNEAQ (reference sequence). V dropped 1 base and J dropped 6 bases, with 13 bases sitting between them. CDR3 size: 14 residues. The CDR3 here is CASSLGRGYVEQYF. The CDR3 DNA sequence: TGTGCCAGCAGCTTAGGCAGGGGCTACGTCGAGCAGTACTTC.

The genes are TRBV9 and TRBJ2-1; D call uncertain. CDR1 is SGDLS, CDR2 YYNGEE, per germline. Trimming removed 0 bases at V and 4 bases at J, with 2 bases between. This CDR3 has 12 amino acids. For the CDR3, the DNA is TGTGCCAGCAGCGTAGGGTACAATGAGCAGTTCTTC. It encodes CASSVGYNEQFF.

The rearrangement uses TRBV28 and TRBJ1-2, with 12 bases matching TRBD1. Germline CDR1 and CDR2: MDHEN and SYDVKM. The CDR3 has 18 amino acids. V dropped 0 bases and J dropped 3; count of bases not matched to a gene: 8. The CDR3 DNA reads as TGTGCCAGCAGTTTATGTTGGGACAGGGGGCATTGTCACTATGGCTACACCTTC. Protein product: CASSLCWDRGHCHYGYTF.

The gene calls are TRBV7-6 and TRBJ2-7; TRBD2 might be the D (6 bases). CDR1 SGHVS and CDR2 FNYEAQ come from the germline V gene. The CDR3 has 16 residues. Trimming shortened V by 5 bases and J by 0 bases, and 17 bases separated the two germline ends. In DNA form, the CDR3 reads TGTGCCAGCAGCCCCGGCGGGGCCCTGAGCTCCTACGAGCAGTACTTC. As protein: CASSPGGALSSYEQYF.

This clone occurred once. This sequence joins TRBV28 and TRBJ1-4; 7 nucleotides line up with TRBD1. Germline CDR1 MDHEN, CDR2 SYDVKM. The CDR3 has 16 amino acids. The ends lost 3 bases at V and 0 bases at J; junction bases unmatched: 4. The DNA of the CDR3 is TGTGCCAGCAGTTTGGACAGGAGAGCAACTAATGAAAAACTGTTTTTT. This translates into CASSLDRRATNEKLFF.

The DNA of the CDR3 is TGTGCCAGCAGTGAAGCTCCAGGCACTAATGAAAAACTGTTTTTT. It encodes CASSEAPGTNEKLFF. V and J are TRBV6-1 and TRBJ1-4; no definite D call. V lost 0 bases and J lost 2, with 7 bases in between. Per germline, CDR1 MNHNS and CDR2 SASEGT. This CDR3 spans 15 amino acids.

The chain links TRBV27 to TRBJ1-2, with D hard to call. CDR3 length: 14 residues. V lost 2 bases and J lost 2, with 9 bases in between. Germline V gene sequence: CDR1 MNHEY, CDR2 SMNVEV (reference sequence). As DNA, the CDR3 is TGTGCCAGCAGTTTAACGGACGCAAACTATGGCTACACCTTC. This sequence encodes CASSLTDANYGYTF.

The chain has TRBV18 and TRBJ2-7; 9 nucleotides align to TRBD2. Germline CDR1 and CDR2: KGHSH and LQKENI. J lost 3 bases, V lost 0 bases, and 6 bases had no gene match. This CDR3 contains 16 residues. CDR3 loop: CASSPPSGGANYEQYF. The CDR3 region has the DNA TGTGCCAGCTCACCACCTAGCGGGGGAGCCAACTACGAGCAGTACTTC.